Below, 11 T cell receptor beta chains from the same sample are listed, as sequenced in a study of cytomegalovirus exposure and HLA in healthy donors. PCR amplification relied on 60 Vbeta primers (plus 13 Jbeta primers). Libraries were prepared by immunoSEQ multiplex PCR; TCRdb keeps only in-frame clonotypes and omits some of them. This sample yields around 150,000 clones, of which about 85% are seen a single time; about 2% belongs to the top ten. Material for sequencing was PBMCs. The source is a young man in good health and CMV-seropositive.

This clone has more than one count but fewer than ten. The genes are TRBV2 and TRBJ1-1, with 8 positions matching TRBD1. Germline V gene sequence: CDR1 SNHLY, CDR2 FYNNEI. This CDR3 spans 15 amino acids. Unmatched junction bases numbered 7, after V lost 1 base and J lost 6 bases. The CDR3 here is CASSEGDRFSAEAFF. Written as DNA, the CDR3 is TGTGCCAGCAGTGAAGGGGACAGGTTTTCCGCTGAAGCTTTCTTT.

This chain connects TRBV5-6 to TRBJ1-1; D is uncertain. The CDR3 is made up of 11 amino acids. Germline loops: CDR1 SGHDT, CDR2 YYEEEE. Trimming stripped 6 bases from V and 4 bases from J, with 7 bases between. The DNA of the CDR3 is TGTGCCAGCATCGGGGTCACTGAAGCTTTCTTT. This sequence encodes CASIGVTEAFF. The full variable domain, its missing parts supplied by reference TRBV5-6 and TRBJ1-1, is DAGVTQSPTHLIKTRGQQVTLRCSPKSGHDTVSWYQQALGQGPQFIFQYYEEEERQRGNFPDRFSGHQFPNYSSELNVNALLLGDSALYLCASIGVTEAFFGQGTRLTVV.

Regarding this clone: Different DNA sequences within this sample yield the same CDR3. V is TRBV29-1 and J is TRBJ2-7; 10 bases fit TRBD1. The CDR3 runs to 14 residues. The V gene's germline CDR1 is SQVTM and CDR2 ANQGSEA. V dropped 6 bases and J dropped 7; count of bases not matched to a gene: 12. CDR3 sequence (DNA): TGCAGCGTCGGGCAGACAGGGGGCCATCCAGAGCAGTACTTC. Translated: CSVGQTGGHPEQYF.

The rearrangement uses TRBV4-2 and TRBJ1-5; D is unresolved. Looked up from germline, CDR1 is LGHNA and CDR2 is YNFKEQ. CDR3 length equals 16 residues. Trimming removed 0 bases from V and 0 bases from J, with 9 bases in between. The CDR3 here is CASSQDGPYSNQPQHF. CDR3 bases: TGTGCCAGCAGCCAAGATGGCCCGTATAGCAATCAGCCCCAGCATTTT.

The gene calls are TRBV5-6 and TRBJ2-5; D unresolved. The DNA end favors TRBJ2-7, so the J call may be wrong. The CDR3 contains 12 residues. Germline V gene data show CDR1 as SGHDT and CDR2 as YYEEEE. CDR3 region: CASSLESYEQYF. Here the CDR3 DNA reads TGTGCCAGCAGCCTGGAGTCCTACGAGCAGTACTTC.

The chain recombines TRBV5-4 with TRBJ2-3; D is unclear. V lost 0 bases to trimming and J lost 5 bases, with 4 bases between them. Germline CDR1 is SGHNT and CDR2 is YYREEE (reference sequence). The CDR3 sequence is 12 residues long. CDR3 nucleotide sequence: TGTGCCAGCAGCTTGGATCTAGATACGCAGTATTTT. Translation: CASSLDLDTQYF. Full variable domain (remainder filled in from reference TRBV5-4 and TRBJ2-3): ETGVTQSPTHLIKTRGQQVTLRCSSQSGHNTVSWYQQALGQGPQFIFQYYREEENGRGNFPPRFSGLQFPNYSSELNVNALELDDSALYLCASSLDLDTQYFGPGTRLTVL.

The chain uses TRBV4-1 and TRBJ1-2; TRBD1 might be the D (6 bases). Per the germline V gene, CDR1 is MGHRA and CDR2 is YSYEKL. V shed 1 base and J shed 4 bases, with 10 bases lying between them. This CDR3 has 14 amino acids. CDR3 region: CASSQGPGAYGYTF. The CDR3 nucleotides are TGCGCCAGCAGCCAAGGGCCAGGGGCCTATGGCTACACCTTC.

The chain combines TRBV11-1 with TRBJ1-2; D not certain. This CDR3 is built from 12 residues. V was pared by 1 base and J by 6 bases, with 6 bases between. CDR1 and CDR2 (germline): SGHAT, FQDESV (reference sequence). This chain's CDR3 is CASSLDRDGYTF. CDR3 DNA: TGTGCCAGCAGCTTAGATAGAGATGGCTACACCTTC.

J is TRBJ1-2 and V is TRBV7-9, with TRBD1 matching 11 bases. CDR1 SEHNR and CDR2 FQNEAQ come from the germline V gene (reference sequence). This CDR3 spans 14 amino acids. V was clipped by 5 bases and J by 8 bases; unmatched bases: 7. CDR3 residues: CASSPDRGLGGYTF. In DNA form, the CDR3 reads TGTGCCAGCAGCCCGGACAGGGGGCTGGGAGGCTACACCTTC. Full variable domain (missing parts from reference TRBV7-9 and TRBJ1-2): DTGVSQNPRHKITKRGQNVTFRCDPISEHNRLYWYRQTLGQGPEFLTYFQNEAQLEKSRLLSDRFSAERPKGSFSTLEIQRTEQGDSAMYLCASSPDRGLGGYTFGSGTRLTVV.

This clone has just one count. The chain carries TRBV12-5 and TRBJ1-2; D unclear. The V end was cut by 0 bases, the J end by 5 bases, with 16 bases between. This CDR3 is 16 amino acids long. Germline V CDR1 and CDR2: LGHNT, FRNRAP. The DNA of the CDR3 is TGTGCTAGTGGTTTGGTACCGAGCGGGTCTGGATATGGCTACACCTTC. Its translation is CASGLVPSGSGYGYTF.

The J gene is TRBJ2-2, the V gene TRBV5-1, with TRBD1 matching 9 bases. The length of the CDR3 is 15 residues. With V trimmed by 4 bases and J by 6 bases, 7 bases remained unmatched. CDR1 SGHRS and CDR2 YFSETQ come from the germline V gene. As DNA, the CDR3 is TGCGCCAGCAGCGAGGACAGGGGTCTGGCCGGGGAGCTGTTTTTT. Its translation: CASSEDRGLAGELFF. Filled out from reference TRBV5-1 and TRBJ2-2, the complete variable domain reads KAGVTQTPRYLIKTRGQQVTLSCSPISGHRSVSWYQQTPGQGLQFLFEYFSETQRNKGNFPGRFSGRQFSNSRSEMNVSTLELGDSALYLCASSEDRGLAGELFFGEGSRLTVL.